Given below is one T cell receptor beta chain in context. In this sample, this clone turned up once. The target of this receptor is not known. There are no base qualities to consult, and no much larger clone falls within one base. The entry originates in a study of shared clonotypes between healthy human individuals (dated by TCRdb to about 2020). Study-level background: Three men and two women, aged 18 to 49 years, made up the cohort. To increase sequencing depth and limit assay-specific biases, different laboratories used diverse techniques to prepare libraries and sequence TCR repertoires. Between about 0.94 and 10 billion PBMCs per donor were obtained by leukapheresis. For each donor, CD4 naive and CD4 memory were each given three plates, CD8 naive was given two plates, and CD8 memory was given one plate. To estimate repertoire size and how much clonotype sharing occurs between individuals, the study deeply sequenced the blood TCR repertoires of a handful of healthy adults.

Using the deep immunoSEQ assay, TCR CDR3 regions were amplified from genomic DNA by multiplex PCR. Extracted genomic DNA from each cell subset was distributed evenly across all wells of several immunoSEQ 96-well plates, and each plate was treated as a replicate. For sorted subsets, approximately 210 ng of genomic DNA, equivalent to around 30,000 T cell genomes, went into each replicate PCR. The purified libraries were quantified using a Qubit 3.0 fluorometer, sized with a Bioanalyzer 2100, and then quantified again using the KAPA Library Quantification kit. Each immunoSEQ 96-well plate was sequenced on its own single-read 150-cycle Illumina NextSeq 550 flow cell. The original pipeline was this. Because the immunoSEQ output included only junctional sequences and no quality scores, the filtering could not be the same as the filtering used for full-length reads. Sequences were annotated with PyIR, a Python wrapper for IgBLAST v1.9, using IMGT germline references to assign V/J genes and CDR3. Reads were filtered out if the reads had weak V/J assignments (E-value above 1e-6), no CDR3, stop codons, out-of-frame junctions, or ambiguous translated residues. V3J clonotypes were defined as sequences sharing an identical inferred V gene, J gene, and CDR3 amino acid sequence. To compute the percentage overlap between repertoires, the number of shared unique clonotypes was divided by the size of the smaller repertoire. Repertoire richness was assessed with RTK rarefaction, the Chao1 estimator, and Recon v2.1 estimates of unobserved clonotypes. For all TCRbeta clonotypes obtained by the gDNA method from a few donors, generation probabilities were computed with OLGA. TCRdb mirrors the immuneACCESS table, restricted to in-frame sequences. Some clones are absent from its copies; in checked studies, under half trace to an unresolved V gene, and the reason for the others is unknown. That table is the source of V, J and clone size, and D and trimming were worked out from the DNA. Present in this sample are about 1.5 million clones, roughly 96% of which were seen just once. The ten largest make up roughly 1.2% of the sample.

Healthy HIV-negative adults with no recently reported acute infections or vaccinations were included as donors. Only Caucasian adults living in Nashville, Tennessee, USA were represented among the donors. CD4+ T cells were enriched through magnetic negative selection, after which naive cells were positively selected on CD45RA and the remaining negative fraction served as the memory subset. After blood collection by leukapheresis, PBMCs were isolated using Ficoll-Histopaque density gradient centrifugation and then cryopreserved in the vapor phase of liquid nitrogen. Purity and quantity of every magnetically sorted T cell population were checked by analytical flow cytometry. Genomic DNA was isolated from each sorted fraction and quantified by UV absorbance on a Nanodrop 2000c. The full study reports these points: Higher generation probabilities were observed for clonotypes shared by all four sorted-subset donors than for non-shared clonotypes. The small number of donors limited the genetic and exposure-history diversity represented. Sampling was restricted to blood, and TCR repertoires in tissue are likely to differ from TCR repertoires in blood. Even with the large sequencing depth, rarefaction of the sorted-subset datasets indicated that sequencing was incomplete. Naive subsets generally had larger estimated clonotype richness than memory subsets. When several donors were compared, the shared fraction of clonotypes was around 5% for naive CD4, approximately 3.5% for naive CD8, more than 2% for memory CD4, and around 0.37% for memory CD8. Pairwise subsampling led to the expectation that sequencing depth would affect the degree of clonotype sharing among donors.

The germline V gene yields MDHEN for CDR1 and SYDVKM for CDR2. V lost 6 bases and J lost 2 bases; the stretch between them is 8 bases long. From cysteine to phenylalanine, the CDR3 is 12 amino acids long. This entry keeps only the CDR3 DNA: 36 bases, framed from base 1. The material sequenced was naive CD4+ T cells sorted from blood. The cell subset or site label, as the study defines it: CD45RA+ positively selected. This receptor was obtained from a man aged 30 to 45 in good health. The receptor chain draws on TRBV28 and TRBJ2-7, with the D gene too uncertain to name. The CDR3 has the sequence CASSQRTYEQYF. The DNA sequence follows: TGTGCCAGCAGCCAGAGGACCTACGAGCAGTACTTC.